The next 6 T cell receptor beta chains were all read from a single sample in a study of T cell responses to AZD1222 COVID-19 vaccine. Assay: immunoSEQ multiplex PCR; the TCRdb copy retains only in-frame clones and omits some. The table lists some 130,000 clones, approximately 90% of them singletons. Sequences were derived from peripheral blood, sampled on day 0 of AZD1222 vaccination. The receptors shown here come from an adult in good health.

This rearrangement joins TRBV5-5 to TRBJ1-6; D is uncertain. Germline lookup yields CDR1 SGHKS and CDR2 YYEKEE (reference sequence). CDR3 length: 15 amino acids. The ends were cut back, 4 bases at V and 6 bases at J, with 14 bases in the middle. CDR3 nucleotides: TGTGCCAGCAGCCCAGCCTCGAATTTTAATTCACCCCTCCACTTT. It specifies CASSPASNFNSPLHF.

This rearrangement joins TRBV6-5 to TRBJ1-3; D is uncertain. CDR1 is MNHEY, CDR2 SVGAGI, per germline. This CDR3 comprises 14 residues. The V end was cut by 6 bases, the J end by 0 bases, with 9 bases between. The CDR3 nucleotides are TGTGCCAGCAGACAGATTGTCTCTGGAAACACCATATATTTT. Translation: CASRQIVSGNTIYF.

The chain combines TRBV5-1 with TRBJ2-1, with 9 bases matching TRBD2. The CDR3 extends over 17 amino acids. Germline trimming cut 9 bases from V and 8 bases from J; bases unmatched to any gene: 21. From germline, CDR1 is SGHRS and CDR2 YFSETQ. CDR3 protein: CATHPGFSGRVKDEQFF. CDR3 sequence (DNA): TGCGCCACCCACCCGGGGTTTAGCGGGAGAGTTAAGGATGAGCAGTTCTTC.

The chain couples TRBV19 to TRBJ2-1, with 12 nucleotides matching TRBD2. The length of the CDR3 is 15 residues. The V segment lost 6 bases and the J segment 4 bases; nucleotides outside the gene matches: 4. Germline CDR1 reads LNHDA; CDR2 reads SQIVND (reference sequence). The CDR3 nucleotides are TGTGCCAGTAGCGCCGGGACTAGCGGGTACAATGAGCAGTTCTTC. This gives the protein CASSAGTSGYNEQFF. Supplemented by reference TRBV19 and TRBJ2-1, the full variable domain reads DGGITQSPKYLFRKEGQNVTLSCEQNLNHDAMYWYRQDPGQGLRLIYYSQIVNDFQKGDIAEGYSVSREKKESFPLTVTSAQKNPTAFYLCASSAGTSGYNEQFFGPGTRLTVL.

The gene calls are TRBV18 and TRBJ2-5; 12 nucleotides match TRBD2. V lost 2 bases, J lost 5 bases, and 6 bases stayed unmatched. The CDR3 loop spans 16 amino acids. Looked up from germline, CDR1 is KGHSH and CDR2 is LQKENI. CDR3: CASSPGLAGRGETQYF. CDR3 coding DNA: TGTGCCAGCTCACCAGGACTAGCGGGAAGAGGGGAGACCCAGTACTTC.

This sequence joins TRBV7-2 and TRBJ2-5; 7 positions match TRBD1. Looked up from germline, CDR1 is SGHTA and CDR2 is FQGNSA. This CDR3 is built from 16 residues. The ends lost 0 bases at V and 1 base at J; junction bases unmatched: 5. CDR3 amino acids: CASSLARPGGQETQYF. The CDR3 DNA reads TGTGCCAGCAGCTTAGCGCGTCCAGGGGGCCAAGAGACCCAGTACTTC.